These T cell receptor beta chains were read from a single sample in a study of T cell responses to AZD1222 COVID-19 vaccine. Sequenced by immunoSEQ multiplex PCR; TCRdb stores in-frame clones only, minus some. Found here are fewer than 150,000 clones, about 93% of them singletons; the top ten hold approximately 5%. Material: peripheral blood, obtained on day 0 of AZD1222 vaccination. These receptors were obtained from an adult in good health. Each CDR3 is given with its conserved first and last residue. D genes are given only for firm matches. Clone size appears in some rows only: once, few, many, or a class for an expanded clone.

v_call	clone_size	j_call	d_call	cdr3_length	cdr3_aa	cdr3_nt
TRBV30	.	TRBJ2-5	.	13	CAWSPGHQETQYF	TGTGCCTGGAGTCCGGGACATCAAGAGACCCAGTACTTC
TRBV3-1/TRBV3-2	.	TRBJ2-1	.	15	CASSQVWGSADEQFF	TGTGCCAGCAGCCAAGTATGGGGGTCTGCCGATGAGCAGTTCTTC
TRBV7-9	.	TRBJ1-4	.	13	CASSLVPHEKLFF	TGTGCCAGCAGCTTAGTCCCCCATGAAAAACTGTTTTTT
TRBV6-2/TRBV6-3	few	TRBJ2-3	.	11	CASSTADTQYF	TGTGCCAGCAGTACGGCAGATACGCAGTATTTT
TRBV28	once	TRBJ1-5	.	13	CASSLNDHQPQHF	TGTGCCAGCAGTTTAAACGACCATCAGCCCCAGCATTTT
TRBV2	once	TRBJ1-2	TRBD1	16	CASSALATGANYGYTF	TGTGCCAGCAGTGCCCTAGCAACAGGGGCTAACTATGGCTACACCTTC
TRBV14	.	TRBJ2-7	.	14	CASSQYGSTYEQYF	TGTGCCAGCAGCCAATACGGGTCAACCTACGAGCAGTACTTC
TRBV7-6	.	TRBJ2-2	.	17	CASSLGNSVSGSGELFF	TGTGCCAGCAGCTTAGGGAACAGCGTTTCGGGTTCCGGGGAGCTGTTTTTT
TRBV28	.	TRBJ2-7	.	13	CASSYEGLGEQYF	TGTGCCAGCAGTTATGAGGGGTTGGGCGAGCAGTACTTC
TRBV9	.	TRBJ2-7	.	15	CASSVGGAGSYEQYF	TGTGCCAGCAGCGTAGGCGGGGCCGGCTCCTACGAGCAGTACTTC
TRBV12-3/TRBV12-4	.	TRBJ1-1	.	13	CASSFLRGGEAFF	TGTGCCAGCAGTTTCCTACGGGGGGGTGAAGCTTTCTTT
TRBV6-5	.	TRBJ2-3	.	13	CASGRDRTDTQYF	TGTGCCAGCGGAAGGGATCGCACAGATACGCAGTATTTT
TRBV5-1	.	TRBJ2-7	.	12	CASSLETYEQYF	TGCGCCAGCAGCTTGGAGACCTACGAGCAGTACTTC
TRBV29-1	.	TRBJ2-1	.	16	CSVLYRGRQTYNEQFF	TGCAGCGTTCTATATAGGGGTAGACAGACTTACAATGAGCAGTTCTTC
TRBV4-3	.	TRBJ2-6	.	16	CASSQDRGIGANVLTF	TGCGCCAGCAGCCAAGATCGCGGAATCGGGGCCAACGTCCTGACTTTC
TRBV18	.	TRBJ1-3	.	16	CASSPRGEDSGNTIYF	TGTGCCAGCTCACCACGGGGCGAGGACTCTGGAAACACCATATATTTT
TRBV18	.	TRBJ2-7	TRBD1	13	CASSRDRVDEQYF	TGTGCCAGCTCACGGGACAGGGTGGACGAGCAGTACTTC
TRBV5-5	.	TRBJ2-2	TRBD2	16	CASSILTSANTGELFF	TGTGCCAGCAGCATCTTGACTAGCGCAAACACCGGGGAGCTGTTTTTT
TRBV7-2	.	TRBJ1-5	.	14	CASTHDRLNQPQHF	TGTGCCAGCACCCACGACAGGCTCAATCAGCCCCAGCATTTT
TRBV2	.	TRBJ2-7	TRBD1	12	CAIRTGSYEQYF	TGTGCCATCCGGACAGGTTCCTACGAGCAGTACTTC